This TCR beta chain was retrieved from a study of T cells after yellow fever vaccination. At the level of the study: Preparation of fractions with low cell numbers was performed using SMART-Seq v4 Ultra Low Input.

This clonotype was picked up many times. What it binds is unknown. Regarding the study as a whole: CD4 and CD8 compartments shared a small share of clonotypes. High-abundance clonotypes from the bulk population could contaminate FACS-sorted repertoires.

The authors made TCR cDNA by 5'RACE template switching, adding a universal primer site and UMIs. TCRdb processed the 5' RACE reads anew with MiXCR; each CDR3 protein has one entry. The sample yields 150,000 to 200,000 distinct CDR3 sequences, approximately 9.9% seen once. The CDR3 runs 13 residues. With 5 bases clipped from V and 2 bases from J, the junction kept 2 bases outside the gene matches. Per the germline V gene, CDR1 is KGHSH and CDR2 is LQKENI. The sample here was CD8+ T cells sorted from PBMCs, taken 45 days after the yellow fever booster vaccination. This sequence originates from a man aged 18 to 29 who received the YFV17D yellow fever vaccine. V is TRBV18 and J is TRBJ2-7, with 8 nucleotides matching TRBD1. CDR3 nucleotides: TGTGCCAGCTCATCGGACAGGGCCTACGAGCAGTACTTC. Encoded protein: CASSSDRAYEQYF.